This T cell receptor (beta chain) is from a study of T cell repertoires in cytomegalovirus infection. This clonotype was picked up many times. TCRdb reanalysed the reads using MiXCR and keeps one entry per CDR3 protein. The data hold approximately 490,000 distinct CDR3 sequences, with 11% observed a single time. V shed 5 bases and J shed 6 bases, with 10 bases lying between them. CDR3 size: 12 residues. CDR1 is SGHTA, CDR2 FQGTGA, per germline. The sequence derives from a human donor in good health (CMV status not recorded). Some clones in this sample may be carry-over from other donors' samples. The chain uses TRBV7-3 and TRBJ1-1, with TRBD1 as a possible D gene (5 bases). Sequenced material: PBMCs. The CDR3: CASSLQGAEAFF. The CDR3 DNA is TGTGCCAGCAGCCTCCAGGGCGCTGAAGCTTTCTTT.